This TCR beta chain is drawn from a study of tumor-infiltrating lymphocytes in localized non-small cell lung cancer. Study outcomes and limitations: Higher tumor T cell infiltration than in uninvolved lung was supported by TCRbeta sequencing. No T-cell fraction difference was seen between IM1 and IM2 tumors.

Notes on this clone: Its antigen is not known.

Generated by immunoSEQ multiplex PCR, the TCRdb table keeps only in-frame clones and is missing some. The repertoire includes 5,500 to 7,500 clones, roughly 70% of them detected once, and roughly 6.5% sits in the top ten. CDR3 length: 15 residues. After removal of 5 bases from V and 3 bases from J, the junction contained 7 bases not matched to a gene. Germline V gene sequence: CDR1 MDHEN, CDR2 SYDVKM. Material: uninvolved lung tissue not adjacent to the tumor. This chain links TRBV28 with TRBJ1-2; TRBD1 matches at 9 bases. This TCR was recovered from a human donor with non-small cell lung cancer. CDR3 protein: CASSRNDRGDYGYTF. In DNA form, the CDR3 reads TGTGCCAGCAGTCGAAACGACAGGGGGGACTATGGCTACACCTTC.